These 20 T cell receptor beta chains originate from one sample sequenced in a study of T cell repertoires in cytomegalovirus infection. For these receptors, no antigen is known. TCRdb used MiXCR to reprocess the reads, holding one entry per CDR3 protein. The sample consists of approximately 990,000 distinct CDR3 sequences, roughly 31% of them appearing once. Source: cultured CD8+ T cells from PBMCs, taken from culture after CMV antigen stimulation. These receptors were obtained from a human donor in good health (CMV status not recorded). Some clones in this sample may be carry-over from other donors' samples.

CDR3 DNA sequence: TGCGCCAGCAGCTTGGCCGGGGGTCTCTCCGAAGCTTTCTTT. It encodes CASSLAGGLSEAFF. The V call is TRBV5-1, the J call TRBJ1-1; D perhaps matches TRBD1 (5 bases). Deletions cut 0 bases from V and 8 bases from J, with 14 bases between. The CDR3 is 14 residues long. The germline gives CDR1 SGHRS, CDR2 YFSETQ.

V is TRBV7-2 and J is TRBJ2-1; TRBD2 matches at 8 bases. In germline, CDR1 is SGHTA, CDR2 FQGNSA. This CDR3 comprises 15 residues. The V gene end was trimmed by 5 bases and the J gene end by 0 bases; junction bases not matched to a gene: 3. In nucleotides, the CDR3 is TGTGCCAGCAGCCAGCGGGGGAACTCCTACAATGAGCAGTTCTTC. This translates into CASSQRGNSYNEQFF.

This clonotype was seen ten or more times. The chain uses TRBV7-8 and TRBJ1-1; no clear D. This CDR3 region has 19 residues. With 0 bases removed from V and 2 bases from J, the gap between germline ends came to 22 bases. Germline CDR1 is SGHVS and CDR2 is FQNEAQ. The CDR3 spells CASSLAMINRAPPNTEAFF. The CDR3 DNA is TGTGCCAGCAGCTTAGCGATGATCAACAGAGCCCCCCCTAACACTGAAGCTTTCTTT.

The V gene is TRBV29-1, the J gene TRBJ2-1, with TRBD1 matching over 12 bases. V lost 0 bases to trimming and J lost 7 bases; unmatched junction nucleotides: 7. The germline V gene encodes CDR1 SQVTM and CDR2 ANQGSEA. The CDR3 is 16 residues long. The DNA of the CDR3 is TGCAGCGTTGAAGATCTTGGGACAGGGGGCCGGAATGAGCAGTTCTTC. Its translation: CSVEDLGTGGRNEQFF.

This clonotype was observed a handful of times. The V call is TRBV19, the J call TRBJ2-1; D is ambiguous. The CDR3 consists of 13 residues. Trimming left V 3 bases short and J 8 bases short, with 11 bases between. CDR1 is LNHDA, CDR2 SQIVND, per germline (reference sequence). DNA of the CDR3: TGTGCCAGTAGTATTGAACAGCTCGATGAGCAGTTCTTC. This gives the protein CASSIEQLDEQFF.

This rearrangement joins TRBV28 to TRBJ2-1, with D uncertain. Germline V gene lookup returns CDR1 MDHEN and CDR2 SYDVKM. V lost 8 bases and J 6 bases, leaving 8 bases between the germline ends. The CDR3 contains 11 residues. The CDR3 is CASGSINEQFF. As DNA, the CDR3 is TGTGCCAGCGGATCGATCAATGAGCAGTTCTTC.

This chain joins TRBV10-3 and TRBJ2-1; 9 bases map to TRBD2. J gave up 5 bases and V 3 bases, and 5 bases lay outside the gene matches. This CDR3 region has 15 residues. Germline loops: CDR1 ENHRY, CDR2 SYGVKD. DNA of the CDR3: TGTGCCATCAGTGACTTGGCGGGGGGGCACAATGAGCAGTTCTTC. It yields the protein CAISDLAGGHNEQFF.

V usage is TRBV10-3 and J usage is TRBJ2-7; 7 bases are a match to TRBD1. There are 14 residues in the CDR3. The germline gives CDR1 ENHRY, CDR2 SYGVKD. With V trimmed by 3 bases and J by 5 bases, 7 bases remained unmatched. The CDR3 spells CAISDQRDRDEQYF. The CDR3 DNA is TGTGCCATCAGTGATCAGAGAGACAGGGACGAGCAGTACTTC.

This clonotype was recorded at least ten times. The chain couples TRBV7-8 to TRBJ2-3, with 8 bases aligning to TRBD1. With V trimmed by 1 base and J by 9 bases, 3 bases remained unmatched. The CDR3 loop spans 13 amino acids. Germline V CDR1 and CDR2: SGHVS, FQNEAQ. CDR3 protein: CASSLDDRGTQYF. For the CDR3, the DNA is TGTGCCAGCAGCTTAGACGACAGGGGAACGCAGTATTTT.

The rearrangement joins TRBV6-5 to TRBJ2-3, with 12 bases that match TRBD1. The V segment lost 2 bases and the J segment 6 bases; nucleotides outside the gene matches: 15. The CDR3 sequence is 19 residues long. The germline gives CDR1 MNHEY, CDR2 SVGAGI. The CDR3 DNA follows: TGTGCCAGCAGTTACGCGGGACAGGGGGCGATAACCCTTTTTGATACGCAGTATTTT. Protein: CASSYAGQGAITLFDTQYF.

The CDR3 DNA reads TGTGCCAGCAGTTATGGGACAGGGGTGGAAGATACGCAGTATTTT. Protein product: CASSYGTGVEDTQYF. The V call is TRBV6-1, the J call TRBJ2-3; 10 bases map to TRBD1. The ends lost 5 bases at V and 5 bases at J; junction bases unmatched: 7. CDR1 MNHNS and CDR2 SASEGT come from the germline V gene. The CDR3 spans 15 residues.

The table lists this clonotype with a few counts. The chain employs TRBV4-2 and TRBJ2-7; D might be TRBD1 or TRBD2, each matching 5 bases. Trimming took 3 bases from V and 3 from J, leaving 12 bases between them. The CDR3 is 14 amino acids. Germline V gene data show CDR1 as LGHNA and CDR2 as YNFKEQ. CDR3 coding DNA: TGTGCCAGCAGCCACGGGGACGGGGACTACGAGCAGTACTTC. It codes for CASSHGDGDYEQYF.

There are a few counts of this clonotype. The chain joins TRBV25-1 to TRBJ2-2, with D perhaps matching TRBD2 (5 bases). V lost 4 bases and J 8 bases, leaving 14 bases between the germline ends. The length of the CDR3 is 14 residues. The germline V gene has CDR1 MGHDK and CDR2 SYGVNS. In DNA, the CDR3 is TGTGCCAGCAGTGTAGCGTCGAGAGGGGGGGAGCTGTTTTTT. Its translation is CASSVASRGGELFF.

In its sample, this clonotype was seen a few times. The chain combines TRBV4-2 with TRBJ1-6; D gene ambiguous. This CDR3 is built from 14 residues. V lost 4 bases, J lost 6 bases, and 10 bases lay in between. The germline gives CDR1 LGHNA, CDR2 YNFKEQ. CDR3 residues: CASSRWASNSPLHF. The CDR3 nucleotides are TGTGCCAGCAGCCGTTGGGCCAGTAATTCACCCCTCCACTTT.

This clonotype has a handful of counts. The chain employs TRBV4-1 and TRBJ1-3; D is ambiguous. V lost 1 base, J lost 0 bases, and 10 bases lay in between. The CDR3 sequence is 16 residues long. Germline values: CDR1 MGHRA, CDR2 YSYEKL. CDR3 in amino acids: CASSQVSGSSGNTIYF. The CDR3 nucleotides read TGCGCCAGCAGCCAAGTCTCCGGAAGCTCTGGAAACACCATATATTTT.

The CDR3 region is CAIMKGTEAFF. The DNA for the CDR3 is TGTGCCATTATGAAGGGCACTGAAGCTTTCTTT. J is TRBJ1-1 and V is TRBV4-2; D is undetermined. The CDR3 runs to 11 residues. Between the trimmed V and J ends, which lost 10 bases and 4 bases, there was a span of 10 bases. Germline loops: CDR1 LGHNA, CDR2 YNFKEQ.

The gene calls are TRBV7-8 and TRBJ2-3, with D possibly being TRBD1 or TRBD2 (5 bases each). In germline, CDR1 is SGHVS, CDR2 FQNEAQ. The V and J ends lost 2 bases and 0 bases respectively, with 18 bases between them. The CDR3 is made up of 18 amino acids. The CDR3 sequence is CASSLSGNRGSSTDTQYF. CDR3 DNA: TGTGCCAGCAGCTTATCGGGAAATCGGGGCAGTAGCACAGATACGCAGTATTTT.

The V gene is TRBV27, the J gene TRBJ2-1; D tentatively fits TRBD1 or TRBD2 (5 bases each). Germline V gene sequence: CDR1 MNHEY, CDR2 SMNVEV (reference sequence). The CDR3 extends over 14 amino acids. The germline V and J ends were trimmed by 2 bases and 8 bases, with 13 bases remaining between them. The CDR3 coding sequence is TGTGCCAGCAGTTTAAATCCGAGGGGCTATGAGCAGTTCTTC. Translation: CASSLNPRGYEQFF.

The V call is TRBV12-3 or TRBV12-4, the J call TRBJ2-7; 7 nucleotides align to TRBD1. J was trimmed by 0 bases and V by 1 base; bases with no gene match: 3. There are 15 residues in the CDR3. As DNA, the CDR3 is TGTGCCAGCAGTTTAGAGGGGACAGCCTCCTACGAGCAGTACTTC. This encodes CASSLEGTASYEQYF.

The genes are TRBV28 and TRBJ2-1, with TRBD1 matching 8 bases. From germline, CDR1 is MDHEN and CDR2 SYDVKM. The CDR3 is 15 amino acids. With 5 bases clipped from V and 3 bases from J, the junction kept 6 bases outside the gene matches. The CDR3 sequence: CASSPTGANYNEQFF. Written as DNA, the CDR3 is TGTGCCAGCAGTCCGACAGGGGCCAACTACAATGAGCAGTTCTTC.